In its sample, the clone carrying this T cell receptor (beta chain) was seen a few times. Antigen unknown. These data originate in a study of cytomegalovirus exposure and HLA in healthy donors. The primer mix had 60 Vbeta and 13 Jbeta primers. Libraries were prepared by immunoSEQ multiplex PCR; TCRdb keeps only in-frame clonotypes and omits some of them. This sample has over 100,000 clones; 65% to 75% occur once, and the top ten carry around 5%. Findings and caveats of the study: The study put under 200 TCR beta chains on its list as cytomegalovirus-associated.

V was pared by 6 bases and J by 4 bases, with 11 bases of the junction left unmatched. This CDR3 has 17 amino acids. From germline, CDR1 is MNHEY and CDR2 SMNVEV (reference sequence). Sequencing input: PBMCs. The chain uses TRBV27 and TRBJ2-6, with 8 bases aligning to TRBD1. This TCR came from a man aged 25-40 years in good health and CMV-seropositive. The CDR3 nucleotides read TGTGCCAGCAGCCCCCAGGACAGGGTCGCCGGGGCCAACGTCCTGACTTTC. Protein product: CASSPQDRVAGANVLTF.